This T cell receptor delta chain was recorded in a study of gammadelta T cells in human blood. This clone is large (0.1 to 1%) in the sample. Its antigen is unknown. Other DNA sequences within the sample encode an identical CDR3. Regarding the study as a whole: Polyclonal expansion of innate γδ T cells after birth appeared microbially driven.

Trimming removed 0 bases from V and 0 bases from J, with 8 bases in between. Germline loops: CDR1 GEAIGNYY, CDR2 EKD. CDR3 length: 17 residues. TCRdb called clones anew from the RT-PCR reads with CATT. The table lists around 760 delta-chain clones, roughly 50% of them singletons. The TCR originated in a newborn. This chain connects TRDV2 to TRDJ3; D is uncertain. Sequencing was done on a sample of Vgamma9Vdelta2 gamma-delta T cells from cord blood. CDR3 DNA: TGTGCCTGTGACACCTGGGCGAGCTCCTGGGACACCCGACAGATGTTTTTC. Translating it yields CACDTWASSWDTRQMFF.